This T cell receptor (beta chain) was retrieved from a study of blood T cell repertoires in COVID-19. About the research overall: The United States, Italy and Spain were the sources of the acute and convalescent COVID-19 samples. PBMCs, B-cell-depleted T cells, or T cells were the source of the cDNA or gDNA that made up the material.

Seattle researchers signed up patients amid active infection and tracked them longitudinally. TCRdb's copy holds only in-frame clones and misses some; the assay was immunoSEQ multiplex PCR. Of about 200,000 clones in the sample, about 76% were seen once. Germline loops: CDR1 KGHDR, CDR2 SFDVKD. This CDR3 has 13 residues. The V and J ends lost 6 bases and 7 bases, in that order; junction bases with no gene match: 5. V and J are TRBV24-1 and TRBJ2-1; 7 nucleotides line up with TRBD2. This receptor was identified in a woman between 40 and 50 years old with COVID-19, enrolled during active disease. The sequencing sample was made of peripheral blood. The CDR3 nucleotides read TGTGCCACCAGTCCGGGAGGTTGGAATGAGCAGTTCTTC. It codes for CATSPGGWNEQFF.